Listed below are T cell receptor beta chains from one sample, sequenced in a study of identical twins. TCRdb itself ran the 5' RACE reads through MiXCR, one entry per CDR3 protein. Here the sample spans 1.5 million to 2 million distinct CDR3 sequences, around 29% being singletons. Sequencing was done on a sample of cord blood. Receptors were obtained from a newborn girl in good health. CDR3s leave out the opening cysteine and the closing phenylalanine or tryptophan. The D gene is left open where the match is weak. Expanded clones get a size class; other rows say once, few or many, or leave the size out.

J | V | D | size | CDR3
TRBJ1-2 | TRBV5-6 | TRBD1 | NA | ASSSYKGQANYGYT
TRBJ2-1 | TRBV20-1 | TRBD2 | few | SAGLAGVSSNNEQF
TRBJ2-1 | TRBV7-9 | NA | NA | ASSHIQGYNEQF
TRBJ2-7 | TRBV12-3/TRBV12-4 | NA | NA | ASRGNAYNEQY
TRBJ1-1 | TRBV7-6 | NA | few | ASSLGVATEAF
TRBJ1-1 | TRBV20-1 | NA | NA | SARTAKTEAF
TRBJ1-2 | TRBV19 | NA | NA | ASTAGAFNYGYT
TRBJ2-1 | TRBV10-3 | NA | once | AISEPGWYSYNEQF
TRBJ1-1 | TRBV6-5 | NA | NA | ASSYLGKAVSTEAF
TRBJ1-2 | TRBV7-9 | TRBD1 | many | ASSRQGDDGYT
TRBJ2-5 | TRBV29-1 | NA | many | SGGLLQETQY
TRBJ2-5 | TRBV7-2 | TRBD2 | NA | ASSLPGLIRGAEQY
TRBJ2-4 | TRBV28 | TRBD2 | many | ASSFPTQGAGVAKNIQY
TRBJ2-1 | TRBV10-2 | NA | NA | ASSERQAEQF
TRBJ2-2 | TRBV25-1 | NA | NA | AGSEGTSVIGELF
TRBJ1-6 | TRBV6-5 | NA | NA | ASSYFPGANSPLH
TRBJ1-6 | TRBV27 | TRBD1 | few | ASSLQNRGGNSPLH
TRBJ2-2 | TRBV27 | NA | once | ASSSFRDYTGELF
TRBJ2-4 | TRBV9 | NA | NA | ASSPRSRSAKNIQY
TRBJ1-1 | TRBV2 | NA | NA | ASTLQGKTEAF
TRBJ2-1 | TRBV15 | TRBD2 | few | ATSFRLAGDGYNEQF
TRBJ2-1 | TRBV6-2/TRBV6-3 | TRBD2 | NA | ASSYDGERELRTTGNEQF
TRBJ2-3 | TRBV12-3/TRBV12-4 | NA | once | ASRSGGRGTDTQY
TRBJ2-5 | TRBV5-1 | TRBD1 | NA | ASSLVTGEWETQY
TRBJ1-3 | TRBV27 | NA | NA | ASRGHSGNTIY
TRBJ2-3 | TRBV11-2 | TRBD2 | NA | ASSLSSGVGDTQY
TRBJ2-7 | TRBV6-2/TRBV6-3 | TRBD2 | NA | ASSHGLEGTYEQY
TRBJ2-7 | TRBV10-2 | TRBD2 | NA | ASSESGLAGARSYEQY
TRBJ2-1 | TRBV27 | NA | NA | ASSLRRGHLKPYNEQF
TRBJ1-1 | TRBV7-9 | NA | few | AHEGTNTEAF
TRBJ1-4 | TRBV20-1 | NA | NA | SGGPRGNEKLF
TRBJ1-6 | TRBV27 | NA | once | ASSLGAAGPPH
TRBJ1-2 | TRBV4-2 | NA | few | ASSQDAPGDRYGYT
TRBJ1-1 | TRBV12-3/TRBV12-4 | NA | few | ASSYSGGPEAF
TRBJ2-3 | TRBV20-1 | TRBD2 | few | SARGSSGAPSTDTQY
TRBJ2-2 | TRBV7-2 | NA | NA | ASSLSVVLVAGELF